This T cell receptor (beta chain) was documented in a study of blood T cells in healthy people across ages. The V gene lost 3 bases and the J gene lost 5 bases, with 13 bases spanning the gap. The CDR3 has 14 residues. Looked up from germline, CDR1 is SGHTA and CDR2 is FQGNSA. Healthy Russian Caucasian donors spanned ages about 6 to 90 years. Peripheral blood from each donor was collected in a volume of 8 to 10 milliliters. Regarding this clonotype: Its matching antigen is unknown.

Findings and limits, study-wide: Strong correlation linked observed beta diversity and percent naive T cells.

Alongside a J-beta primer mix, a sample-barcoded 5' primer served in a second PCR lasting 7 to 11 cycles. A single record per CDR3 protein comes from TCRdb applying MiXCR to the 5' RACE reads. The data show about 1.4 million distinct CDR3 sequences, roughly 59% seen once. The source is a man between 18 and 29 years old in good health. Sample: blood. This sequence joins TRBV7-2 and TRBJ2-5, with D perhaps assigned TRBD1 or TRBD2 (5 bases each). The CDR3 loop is CASSFPLGVETQYF. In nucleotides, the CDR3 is TGTGCCAGCAGCTTTCCACTAGGGGTTGAGACCCAGTACTTC.